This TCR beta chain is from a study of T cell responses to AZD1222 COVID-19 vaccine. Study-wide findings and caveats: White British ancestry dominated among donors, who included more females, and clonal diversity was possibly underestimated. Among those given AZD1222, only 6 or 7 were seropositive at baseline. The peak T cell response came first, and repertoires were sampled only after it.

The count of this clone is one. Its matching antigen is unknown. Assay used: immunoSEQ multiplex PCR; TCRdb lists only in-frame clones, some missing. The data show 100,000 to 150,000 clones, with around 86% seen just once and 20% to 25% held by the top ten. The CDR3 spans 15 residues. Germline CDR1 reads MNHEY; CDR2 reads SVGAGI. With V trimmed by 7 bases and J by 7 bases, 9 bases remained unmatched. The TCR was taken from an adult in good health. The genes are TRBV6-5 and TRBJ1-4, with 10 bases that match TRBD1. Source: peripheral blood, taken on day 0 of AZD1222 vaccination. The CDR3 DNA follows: TGTGCCAGCACCGGGACAGGGGCGAGTAGTGAAAAACTGTTTTTT. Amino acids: CASTGTGASSEKLFF.